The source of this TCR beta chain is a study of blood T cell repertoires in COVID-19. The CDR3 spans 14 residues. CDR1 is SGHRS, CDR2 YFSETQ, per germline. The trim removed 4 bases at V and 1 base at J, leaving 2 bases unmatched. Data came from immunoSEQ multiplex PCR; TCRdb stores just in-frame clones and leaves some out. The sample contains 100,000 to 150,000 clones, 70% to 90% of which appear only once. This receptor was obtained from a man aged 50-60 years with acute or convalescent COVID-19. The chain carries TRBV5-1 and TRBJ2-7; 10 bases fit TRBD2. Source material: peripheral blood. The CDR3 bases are TGCGCCAGCAGCCCTAGCGGGGGTTCCTACGAGCAGTACTTC. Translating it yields CASSPSGGSYEQYF.